This TCR beta chain originates from a study of blood T cell repertoires in COVID-19. At the level of the study: The United States, Italy and Spain supplied acute and convalescent COVID-19 samples. T cells, B-cell-depleted T cells, or PBMCs supplied cDNA or gDNA.

The CDR3 spans 15 residues. After removal of 5 bases from V and 0 bases from J, the junction contained 7 bases not matched to a gene. Germline V gene lookup returns CDR1 SQVTM and CDR2 ANQGSEA. In the original workflow: Amplification from reference gene primers served as the basis for estimated nucleated cell counts. The data were produced by immunoSEQ multiplex PCR, yet TCRdb's version contains in-frame clones alone and is incomplete. V, J and clone size are those of that table, while D and trimming were read from the DNA. The sample yields 200,000 or so clones, just under 85% seen once. The J gene is TRBJ1-5, the V gene TRBV29-1, with 7 positions matching TRBD1. This TCR came from a human donor with acute or convalescent COVID-19. The donor label of this sample is uncertain. The sample taken for sequencing was peripheral blood. The CDR3 loop is CSVRQGPNSNQPQHF. The CDR3 bases are TGCAGCGTTCGACAGGGCCCGAATAGCAATCAGCCCCAGCATTTT. The variable domain in full, with the rest retrieved from reference TRBV29-1 and TRBJ1-5, is SAVISQKPSRDICQRGTSLTIQCQVDSQVTMMFWYRQQPGQSLTLIATANQGSEATYESGFVIDKFPISRPNLTFSTLTVSNMSPEDSSIYLCSVRQGPNSNQPQHFGDGTRLSIL.